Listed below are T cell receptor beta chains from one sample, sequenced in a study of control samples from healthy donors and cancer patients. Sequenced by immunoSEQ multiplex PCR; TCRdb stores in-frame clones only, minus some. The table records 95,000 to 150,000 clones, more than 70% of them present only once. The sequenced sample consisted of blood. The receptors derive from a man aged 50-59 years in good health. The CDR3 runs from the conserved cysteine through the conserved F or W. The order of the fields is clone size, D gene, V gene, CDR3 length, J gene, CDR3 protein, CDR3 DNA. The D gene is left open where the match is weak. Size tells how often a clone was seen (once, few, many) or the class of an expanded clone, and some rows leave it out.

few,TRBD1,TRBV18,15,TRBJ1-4,CASSPPGQGGEKLFF,TGTGCCAGCTCACCACCCGGACAGGGTGGTGAAAAACTGTTTTTT
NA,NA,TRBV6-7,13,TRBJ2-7,CASSYRTAYEQYF,TGTGCCAGCAGTTATCGGACAGCCTACGAGCAGTACTTC
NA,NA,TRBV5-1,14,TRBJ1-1,CASSPANRVTEAFF,TGCGCCAGCAGCCCAGCTAACAGGGTAACTGAAGCTTTCTTT
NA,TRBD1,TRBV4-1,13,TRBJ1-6,CASSQTGGTPLHF,TGCGCCAGCAGCCAAACAGGGGGCACACCCCTCCACTTT
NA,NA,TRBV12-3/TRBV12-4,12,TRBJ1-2,CASSFMGYGYTF,TGTGCCAGCAGTTTTATGGGCTATGGCTACACCTTC
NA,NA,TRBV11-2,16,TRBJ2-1,CASSLVAASPNNEQFF,TGTGCCAGCAGCTTAGTGGCGGCTTCTCCAAACAATGAGCAGTTCTTC
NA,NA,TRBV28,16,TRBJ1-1,CASSLGLGRGSTEAFF,TGTGCCAGCAGTTTAGGTTTGGGCAGGGGTTCCACTGAAGCTTTCTTT
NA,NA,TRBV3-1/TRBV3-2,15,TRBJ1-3,CASSQVRVSGNTIYF,TGTGCCAGCAGCCAAGTTCGGGTCTCTGGAAACACCATATATTTT
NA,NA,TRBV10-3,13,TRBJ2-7,CAISGGVPGGQYF,TGTGCCATCAGTGGAGGGGTGCCAGGCGGGCAGTACTTC
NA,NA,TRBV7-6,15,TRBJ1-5,CASSLESGGVGPQHF,TGTGCCAGCAGCTTAGAATCTGGTGGGGTAGGGCCCCAGCATTTT
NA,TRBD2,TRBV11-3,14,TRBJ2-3,CASSPARGADTQYF,TGTGCCAGCAGCCCCGCCCGGGGGGCAGATACGCAGTATTTT
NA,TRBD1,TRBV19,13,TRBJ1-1,CASSPGTGGPLFF,TGTGCCAGTAGTCCCGGGACAGGGGGCCCCTTATTCTTT
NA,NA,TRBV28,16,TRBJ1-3,CASRRWAGSSGNTIYF,TGTGCCAGCAGAAGGTGGGCGGGCAGCTCTGGAAACACCATATATTTT
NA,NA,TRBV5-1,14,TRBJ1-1,CASSLWAGTTEAFF,TGCGCCAGCAGCTTGTGGGCTGGGACCACTGAAGCTTTCTTT
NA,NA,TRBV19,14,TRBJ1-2,CASSLQGGNYGYTF,TGTGCCAGTAGTTTACAGGGTGGGAACTATGGCTACACCTTC
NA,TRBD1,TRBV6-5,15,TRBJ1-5,CASSPPGQGHQPQHF,TGTGCCAGCAGCCCCCCGGGACAGGGGCATCAGCCCCAGCATTTT
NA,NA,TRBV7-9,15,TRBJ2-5,CASSLWRQRLETQYF,TGTGCCAGCAGCTTATGGCGACAGCGCCTAGAGACCCAGTACTTC
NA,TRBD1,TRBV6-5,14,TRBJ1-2,CASSLRTGKNGYTF,TGTGCCAGCAGTCTCCGGACAGGGAAGAATGGCTACACCTTC
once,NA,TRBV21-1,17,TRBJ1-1,CASSTPSGISMNTEAFF,TGTGCCAGCAGCACCCCCTCTGGGATATCTATGAACACTGAAGCTTTCTTT
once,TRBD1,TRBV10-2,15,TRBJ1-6,CARNGGQNYNSPLHF,TGCGCCCGCAACGGGGGACAGAACTATAATTCACCCCTCCACTTT
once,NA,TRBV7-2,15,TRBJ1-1,CASSLGSGMNTEAFF,TGTGCCAGCAGCTTAGGCTCCGGAATGAACACTGAAGCTTTCTTT
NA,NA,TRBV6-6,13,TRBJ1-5,CASSYSNGEPQHF,TGTGCCAGCAGTTACTCGAATGGGGAGCCCCAGCATTTT
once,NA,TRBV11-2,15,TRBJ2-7,CASSLWDTLNYEQYF,TGTGCCAGCAGCTTATGGGACACTCTTAACTACGAGCAGTACTTC
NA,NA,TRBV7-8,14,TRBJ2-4,CASSAPVAKNIQYF,TGTGCCAGCAGCGCACCGGTAGCCAAAAACATTCAGTACTTC
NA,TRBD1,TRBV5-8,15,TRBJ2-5,CASSLPGQGIETQYF,TGTGCCAGCAGCTTACCGGGACAGGGTATCGAGACCCAGTACTTC
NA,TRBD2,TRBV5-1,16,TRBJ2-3,CASSYSGSSSTDTQYF,TGCGCCAGCAGCTACAGCGGGAGTTCTAGCACAGATACGCAGTATTTT
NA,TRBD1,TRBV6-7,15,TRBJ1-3,CASIPGQGTGNTIYF,TGTGCCAGCATCCCGGGACAGGGGACTGGAAACACCATATATTTT
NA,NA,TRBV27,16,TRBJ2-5,CASSSASASSARTQYF,TGTGCCAGCAGTTCTGCGTCGGCCTCGAGTGCAAGGACCCAGTACTTC
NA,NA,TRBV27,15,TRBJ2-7,CASSLWGAGAYEQYF,TGTGCCAGCAGTTTATGGGGGGCAGGCGCCTACGAGCAGTACTTC
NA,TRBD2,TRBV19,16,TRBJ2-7,CASSIAWGGPSYEQYF,TGTGCCAGTAGTATCGCCTGGGGAGGGCCCTCCTACGAGCAGTACTTC
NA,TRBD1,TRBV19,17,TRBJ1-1,CASRTLGQGGGNTEAFF,TGTGCCAGTAGGACCTTGGGGCAGGGAGGGGGCAACACTGAAGCTTTCTTT
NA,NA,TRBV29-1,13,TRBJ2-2,CSVVKQNTGELFF,TGCAGCGTTGTCAAACAAAACACCGGGGAGCTGTTTTTT
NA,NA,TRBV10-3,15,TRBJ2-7,CAISEKPGGLYEQYF,TGTGCCATCAGTGAGAAACCAGGGGGACTATACGAGCAGTACTTC
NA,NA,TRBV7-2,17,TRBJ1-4,CASSLAPVGLANEKLFF,TGTGCCAGCAGCTTAGCCCCCGTAGGGCTCGCTAATGAAAAACTGTTTTTT
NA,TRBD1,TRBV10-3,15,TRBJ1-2,CAIRGGQGASNGYTF,TGTGCCATCAGGGGTGGACAGGGGGCGTCCAATGGCTACACCTTC
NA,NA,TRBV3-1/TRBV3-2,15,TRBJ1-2,CASSQAAGLNYGYTF,TGTGCCAGCAGCCAGGCGGCAGGGCTGAACTATGGCTACACCTTC
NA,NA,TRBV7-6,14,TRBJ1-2,CASSLGQPGYGYTF,TGTGCCAGCAGCCTCGGACAGCCCGGCTATGGCTACACCTTC